The 12 T cell receptor beta chains presented below share a single source sample, sequenced in a study of T cells in Graves' hyperthyroidism and ophthalmopathy (dated by TCRdb to between 2018 and 2021). Library method: multiplex PCR. The data were produced on an Illumina HiSeq 2000. The TCR beta CDR3 regions were amplified from the RNA transcripts. The first round of RT-PCR for the TCR CDR3 was performed with the HTBI primer set and the Qiagen OneStep RT-PCR kit. Using fastp trimming at Q25 and MiXCR clonotype assembly, TCRdb reanalyzed the public sequencing data and kept in-frame beta chains. All rows with the same CDR3 protein become a single entry with the most common DNA and genes. In this sample the table shows 340,000 or so distinct CDR3 sequences, roughly 15% of which occur a single time. The ten largest make up 33% of the sample. Input material: blood. Every receptor here comes from a man between 25 and 39 years old with Graves' hyperthyroidism.

This clonotype was counted only a few times. The V gene is TRBV5-8, the J gene TRBJ2-7; D gene uncertain. Trimming cost V 0 bases and J 3 bases, with 7 bases left between them. Germline CDR1 is SGHTS and CDR2 is YDEGEE. The CDR3 is 13 amino acids. The CDR3 protein is CASSLGNGYEQYF. CDR3 in DNA: TGTGCCAGCAGCTTGGGCAACGGCTACGAGCAGTACTTC.

This clonotype was seen more than once but under ten times. The gene calls are TRBV5-5 and TRBJ2-1, with no clear D. The length of the CDR3 is 18 residues. Germline lookup yields CDR1 SGHKS and CDR2 YYEKEE (reference sequence). Between the trimmed V and J ends, which lost 0 bases and 2 bases, there was a span of 18 bases. In nucleotides, the CDR3 is TGTGCCAGCAGCTTGGACTCCTCGTCCCCCCAACCCTACAATGAGCAGTTCTTC. Translation: CASSLDSSSPQPYNEQFF.

This clonotype was observed many times. The chain joins TRBV12-3 or TRBV12-4 to TRBJ2-1; possible D gene TRBD1, 5 bases. V was shortened by 7 bases and J by 4 bases, with 8 bases between the two germline ends. This CDR3 is 12 amino acids long. The CDR3 nucleotides read TGTGCCAGCACCAGGGTTTACAATGAGCAGTTCTTC. Amino acids: CASTRVYNEQFF.

This clonotype was observed many times. The chain is built from TRBV3-1 and TRBJ2-7; D is ambiguous. Trimming cost V 0 bases and J 2 bases, with 11 bases left between them. The CDR3 has 15 amino acids. Looked up from germline, CDR1 is LGHDT and CDR2 is YNNKEL (reference sequence). In DNA, the CDR3 is TGTGCCAGCAGCCAAGAAGGTACTATGCCCTACGAGCAGTACTTC. Translated, it gives CASSQEGTMPYEQYF.

This clonotype was observed at least ten times. The chain couples TRBV6-1 to TRBJ1-1; tentative D call: TRBD1 (5 bases). Germline CDR1 is MNHNS and CDR2 is SASEGT. V lost 2 bases to trimming and J lost 11 bases, with 12 bases between them. The CDR3 spans 12 residues. CDR3 DNA sequence: TGTGCCAGCAGTGAATGGGGCAGGGTGGCTTTCTTT. Protein sequence: CASSEWGRVAFF.

The V call is TRBV28, the J call TRBJ2-3, with 10 bases that match TRBD2. Unmatched junction bases numbered 10, after V lost 6 bases and J lost 1 base. The CDR3 contains 17 residues. Germline CDR1 MDHEN, CDR2 SYDVKM. CDR3 nucleotide sequence: TGTGCCAGCAGCAGCAGAGGAGGACTAGCGGGCACAGATACGCAGTATTTT. Translated, it gives CASSSRGGLAGTDTQYF.

This clonotype was observed at least ten times. This chain links TRBV20-1 with TRBJ1-6; D ambiguous. The CDR3 runs 17 residues. Trimming took 0 bases from V and 7 from J, leaving 19 bases between them. The V gene's germline CDR1 is DFQATT and CDR2 SNEGSKA (reference sequence). DNA for the CDR3: TGCAGTGCTAGAGATCCTGTGACTGGGGATTCCAATTCACCCCTCCACTTT. Protein sequence: CSARDPVTGDSNSPLHF.

This chain links TRBV6-1 with TRBJ2-7; 10 bases line up with TRBD1. CDR1 and CDR2 from the germline V gene are MNHNS and SASEGT. J lost 4 bases, V lost 1 base, and 4 bases had no gene match. The length of the CDR3 is 15 residues. For the CDR3, the DNA is TGTGCCAGCAGTGAAGGACAGGGGGCTAGGTACGAGCAGTACTTC. This gives the protein CASSEGQGARYEQYF.

The chain has TRBV20-1 and TRBJ1-5; 8 positions agree with TRBD1. Germline-derived CDR1 and CDR2 are DFQATT and SNEGSKA (reference sequence). This CDR3 is 14 amino acids long. J was trimmed by 4 bases and V by 4 bases; bases with no gene match: 6. CDR3 in amino acids: CSAKDRVRNQPQHF. The CDR3 DNA reads TGCAGTGCTAAGGACAGGGTGCGGAATCAGCCCCAGCATTTT.

Worth noting for this clonotype: Possible read error: a much larger clone is one base away. This chain joins TRBV2 and TRBJ1-2; tentatively, D is TRBD1 (5 bases). Trimming removed 4 bases at V and 7 bases at J, with 16 bases between. The CDR3 loop spans 14 amino acids. Germline assignment: CDR1 SNHLY and CDR2 FYNNEI. CDR3 sequence: CASSVGGDLGGYTF. The DNA for the CDR3 is TGTGCCAGCAGTGTTGGGGGGGACCTGGGTGGCTACACCTTC.

As concerns this clonotype: Compared with germline, one end of the junction differs, possibly owing to a read error. The chain combines TRBV12-3 or TRBV12-4 with TRBJ2-1, with 8 bases identical to TRBD2. The CDR3 sequence is 16 residues long. DNA for the CDR3: TGTGCCAGCAGTCCCCTCGACGGGAGGGGTGGAAATGAGCGGTTCTTC. This codes for CASSPLDGRGGNERFF.

This clonotype was counted a few times. The chain employs TRBV19 and TRBJ1-1; 10 bases align to TRBD1. Germline CDR1 is LNHDA and CDR2 is SQIVND (reference sequence). This CDR3 has 16 residues. Germline trimming cut 9 bases from V and 3 bases from J; bases unmatched to any gene: 13. The CDR3 spells CASHHEVGTGDTEAFF. CDR3 nucleotide sequence: TGTGCCAGCCACCATGAGGTGGGGACAGGGGACACTGAAGCTTTCTTT.